This T cell receptor (beta chain) was profiled in a study of beta chain features in type 1 diabetes. Study results and caveats: When VDJ junctions were examined, type 1 diabetes patients showed fewer insertions and more deletions. Moderately but significantly shorter TCRB CDR3s were found in Type 1 diabetes patients in all four CD4+ subsets. A potential PCR bias toward shorter templates would be equal in patient and control samples.

This clone was counted only a few times. Its antigen is not known. The germline V gene encodes CDR1 GTSNPN and CDR2 SVGIG (reference sequence). This CDR3 region has 11 residues. Trimming stripped 3 bases from V and 7 bases from J, with 6 bases between. The isolated RNA, all of it, was reverse transcribed, so expressed TCRB transcripts were what got sequenced. The method was immunoSEQ multiplex PCR; TCRdb's version includes in-frame clones alone and lacks a portion of them. The repertoire has 640,000 or so clones, over 12% of them found once; the top ten carry roughly 0.04%. The V and J genes are TRBV30 and TRBJ2-2, with D possibly being TRBD2 (6 bases). The sequence was collected from a man between 18 and 35 years old with type 1 diabetes. Source material: naive CD4+ T cells from blood. The CDR3 region has the DNA TGTGCCTGGAGCGGGGGCGGGGAGCTGTTTTTT. It encodes CAWSGGGELFF.